The entry below describes one T cell receptor (beta chain). Its antigen is unidentified. A clone one base away is much larger, so this may be a read error. Since no conserved phenylalanine or tryptophan closes the CDR3, a read error is the likely cause. Trimming shortened V by 7 bases and J by 6 bases, and 12 bases separated the two germline ends. The CDR3 is 12 amino acids. Germline assignment: CDR1 LNHDA and CDR2 SQIVND (reference sequence). TCR beta CDR3 regions were amplified from RNA transcripts. HTBI primers were employed in first-round RT-PCR, then a second-round multiplex PCR followed. In TCRdb, the multiplex PCR reads were re-called with MiXCR into one record per CDR3 protein. The sample holds over 650,000 distinct CDR3 sequences, about 40% seen once. These data originate in a study of Graves' ophthalmopathy and Graves' hyperthyroidism. Study observations and caveats: Appearing in blood as well were most expanded thyroid clonotypes above 0.001 frequency.

Sequences were obtained from peripheral blood. The genes are TRBV19 and TRBJ1-1; D unclear. This TCR was sampled from an adult man with Graves' ophthalmopathy. DNA of the CDR3: TGTGCCAGTACTTCGCTAAGGGCTGAAGCTTTCCTT. Translated, it gives CASTSLRAEAFL.